The 27 T cell receptor beta chains listed next were all sequenced from one sample in a study of blood T cell repertoires in COVID-19. The data were produced by immunoSEQ multiplex PCR, yet TCRdb's version contains in-frame clones alone and is incomplete. The sample holds about 150,000 clones, over 75% seen once. Specimen: peripheral blood. These receptor sequences come from a woman between 50 and 59 years old with acute or convalescent COVID-19.

The rearrangement joins TRBV23-1 to TRBJ1-1; 9 nucleotides line up with TRBD1. TRBV23-1 carries the ORF label, with uncertain function. V shed 2 bases and J 10 bases; nucleotides not matched to a gene: 11. The CDR3 is made up of 15 amino acids. This chain's CDR3 is CASSQPPPGTGRAFF. The CDR3 region has the DNA TGCGCCAGCAGTCAACCACCCCCCGGGACAGGGAGAGCTTTCTTT.

The rearrangement links TRBV30 to TRBJ2-1, with 9 bases identical to TRBD1. Per the germline V gene, CDR1 is GTSNPN and CDR2 is SVGIG (reference sequence). The ends lost 0 bases at V and 6 bases at J; junction bases unmatched: 6. The CDR3 is 15 residues long. Here the CDR3 DNA reads TGTGCCTGGAGTGTACCTGGACAGGGGTTCAATGAGCAGTTCTTC. It specifies CAWSVPGQGFNEQFF.

The rearrangement uses TRBV2 and TRBJ2-3, with TRBD2 matching 11 bases. This CDR3 comprises 15 residues. CDR1 and CDR2 from the germline V gene are SNHLY and FYNNEI. The V gene end was trimmed by 9 bases and the J gene end by 2 bases; junction bases not matched to a gene: 7. The CDR3 nucleotides read TGTGCCAGGAAACTAGCGGGGGACTTCACAGATACGCAGTATTTT. It codes for CARKLAGDFTDTQYF.

This chain links TRBV3-1 (or the pseudogene TRBV3-2) with TRBJ2-5, with 8 bases identical to TRBD1. Losses at the gene ends were 2 bases for V and 0 bases for J; bases not matched to a gene: 2. CDR1 is LGHDT, CDR2 YNNKEL, per germline (reference sequence). The length of the CDR3 is 15 residues. CDR3 amino acids: CASSQTGGYQETQYF. The CDR3 region has the DNA TGTGCCAGCAGCCAAACAGGGGGATACCAAGAGACCCAGTACTTC.

The chain carries TRBV28 and TRBJ1-5, with a possible D match to TRBD1 (5 bases). Trimming pared 7 bases from V and 1 base from J, leaving 11 bases between. From germline, CDR1 is MDHEN and CDR2 SYDVKM. This CDR3 has 14 residues. The CDR3 region has the DNA TGTGCCAGCAACGGGGGACCAAGCAATCAGCCCCAGCATTTT. Translating it yields CASNGGPSNQPQHF.

V usage is TRBV7-2 and J usage is TRBJ1-6; D perhaps matches TRBD1 (5 bases). CDR1 SGHTA and CDR2 FQGNSA come from the germline V gene. With 5 bases removed from V and 0 bases from J, the gap between germline ends came to 17 bases. The CDR3 covers 18 residues. DNA for the CDR3: TGTGCCAGCAGCCAACCGCTAGGGGCTAGCTCCTATAATTCACCCCTCCACTTT. Protein sequence: CASSQPLGASSYNSPLHF. The full variable domain, completed using reference TRBV7-2 and TRBJ1-6, is GAGVSQSPSNKVTEKGKDVELRCDPISGHTALYWYRQSLGQGLEFLIYFQGNSAPDKSGLPSDRFSAERTGGSVSTLTIQRTQQEDSAVYLCASSQPLGASSYNSPLHFGNGTRLTVT.

The V call is TRBV5-6, the J call TRBJ2-5, with 8 bases aligning to TRBD2. The germline V gene has CDR1 SGHDT and CDR2 YYEEEE. V trimming: 0 bases; J trimming: 2 bases; junction bases outside the gene matches: 6. This CDR3 has 16 residues. CDR3 sequence: CASSLGGAGGQETQYF. The CDR3, as DNA: TGTGCCAGCAGCTTGGGAGGGGCGGGAGGACAAGAGACCCAGTACTTC.

This clone was picked up many times. The chain couples TRBV3-1 (or the pseudogene TRBV3-2) to TRBJ2-3; 10 bases are a match to TRBD2. CDR1 is LGHDT and CDR2 is YNNKEL in the germline V gene (reference sequence). The CDR3 is 14 residues long. V gave up 4 bases and J gave up 7 bases; unmatched junction bases: 5. For the CDR3, the DNA is TGTGCCAGCAGCCCAAGCGGGGGGGCTTATACGCAGTATTTT. Translation gives CASSPSGGAYTQYF.

The CDR3 sequence: CASSLGLAGDDTQYF. The CDR3 DNA is TGTGCCAGCAGCTTAGGACTAGCGGGGGACGATACGCAGTATTTT. The chain combines TRBV11-3 with TRBJ2-3; 12 nucleotides agree with TRBD2. J lost 6 bases, V lost 1 base, and 2 bases had no gene match. The CDR3 has 15 amino acids. Germline CDR1 SGHNT, CDR2 YENEEA.

For this clone: Germline and junction disagree at one end, which may indicate a read error. This chain uses TRBV18 with TRBJ1-1; D may be TRBD1 (6 bases). This CDR3 comprises 13 residues. The V gene's germline CDR1 is KGHSH and CDR2 LQKENI. CDR3 protein: CASSIDRDIKASF. The CDR3 bases are TGTGCCAGCTCAATCGACCGGGACATTAAAGCGAGCTTT.

The sample holds one count of this clone. The CDR3 loop reads CASSRSTGEQYF. CDR3 sequence (DNA): TGTGCCAGCAGCCGTTCTACGGGAGAGCAGTACTTC. The chain is built from TRBV7-2 and TRBJ2-7; the D gene is possibly TRBD2 (5 bases). V dropped 5 bases and J dropped 7 bases, with 12 bases sitting between them. Germline lookup yields CDR1 SGHTA and CDR2 FQGNSA. This CDR3 has 12 amino acids.

The chain is built from TRBV20-1 and TRBJ2-1, with TRBD2 matching 11 bases. Trimming took 3 bases from V and 5 from J; bases not matched to a gene: 9. Germline CDR1 DFQATT, CDR2 SNEGSKA (reference sequence). The CDR3 has 16 residues. The CDR3 is CSASHPTSGGNNEQFF. CDR3 DNA sequence: TGCAGTGCTAGTCACCCTACTAGCGGGGGTAACAATGAGCAGTTCTTC.

The sample holds one count of this clone. The chain couples TRBV7-2 to TRBJ1-6, with TRBD1 as a possible D gene (5 bases). This CDR3 comprises 14 residues. V was cut by 7 bases and J by 9 bases, with 16 bases left in between. Germline CDR1 SGHTA, CDR2 FQGNSA. This CDR3 is CASTQQAALSPLHF. CDR3 DNA sequence: TGTGCCAGCACCCAACAGGCGGCCCTTTCACCCCTCCACTTT. Drawing the rest from reference TRBV7-2 and TRBJ1-6, the complete variable domain is GAGVSQSPSNKVTEKGKDVELRCDPISGHTALYWYRQSLGQGLEFLIYFQGNSAPDKSGLPSDRFSAERTGGSVSTLTIQRTQQEDSAVYLCASTQQAALSPLHFGNGTRLTVT.

This chain connects TRBV2 to TRBJ1-2; the match to TRBD1 covers 8 bases. V shed 0 bases and J 0 bases; nucleotides not matched to a gene: 6. Germline V gives CDR1 SNHLY, CDR2 FYNNEI. This CDR3 is 17 amino acids long. For the CDR3, the DNA is TGTGCCAGCAGTGAAGCGTTGGGACAGGTCTCTAACTATGGCTACACCTTC. It is translated as CASSEALGQVSNYGYTF.

The rearrangement uses TRBV28 and TRBJ1-1; 8 bases line up with TRBD1. CDR1 and CDR2 (germline): MDHEN, SYDVKM. With V trimmed by 2 bases and J by 7 bases, 9 bases remained unmatched. The CDR3 is 15 amino acids. Written as DNA, the CDR3 is TGTGCCAGCAGTTTACCTACAGGGGGATGGAGTGAAGCTTTCTTT. It yields the protein CASSLPTGGWSEAFF.

The CDR3 protein is CASSVSGTGGNEQFF. The DNA for the CDR3 is TGTGCCAGCAGTGTATCCGGGACAGGGGGCAATGAGCAGTTCTTC. The V and J genes are TRBV2 and TRBJ2-1; TRBD1 aligns across 11 bases. Germline-derived CDR1 and CDR2 are SNHLY and FYNNEI. This CDR3 has 15 residues. The junction had 5 bases not matched to a gene; V was cut back by 4 bases and J by 6 bases.

This chain joins TRBV5-8 and TRBJ1-5, with D unresolved. The CDR3 consists of 13 residues. The germline V gene encodes CDR1 SGHTS and CDR2 YDEGEE. The V end lost 1 base, the J end lost 3 bases, and 5 bases lay between the germline ends. CDR3 nucleotide sequence: TGTGCCAGCAGCTTGCAGGCCAATCAGCCCCAGCATTTT. It specifies CASSLQANQPQHF.

The chain links TRBV19 to TRBJ1-2, with D possibly TRBD1 on 5 matching bases. V was trimmed by 5 bases and J by 4 bases, leaving 8 bases between them. CDR3 length equals 12 residues. The germline CDR1 and CDR2 sequences are LNHDA and SQIVND (reference sequence). The CDR3 DNA follows: TGTGCCAGTAGTTACCAGGGCTATGGCTACACCTTC. Its protein is CASSYQGYGYTF.

The chain joins TRBV10-3 to TRBJ2-1; 11 positions match TRBD2. This CDR3 has 14 residues. In germline, CDR1 is ENHRY, CDR2 SYGVKD. J lost 6 bases, V lost 5 bases, and 3 bases had no gene match. CDR3 sequence reads: CAISTGTSGNEQFF. In DNA form, the CDR3 reads TGTGCCATCAGTACCGGGACTAGCGGCAATGAGCAGTTCTTC.

The V and J genes are TRBV30 and TRBJ1-1, with a weak D call TRBD1 (6 bases). This CDR3 region has 15 residues. The V end was cut by 1 base, the J end by 5 bases, with 17 bases between. CDR1 is GTSNPN, CDR2 SVGIG, per germline (reference sequence). CDR3 in amino acids: CAWSGDIRTGTEAFF. CDR3 in DNA: TGTGCCTGGAGTGGGGACATACGAACCGGTACTGAAGCTTTCTTT.

This chain joins TRBV12-3 or TRBV12-4 and TRBJ1-1, with D tentatively TRBD1 (5 bases). This CDR3 is 12 amino acids long. Deletions cut 1 base from V and 9 bases from J, with 9 bases between. The CDR3 sequence is CASSLGGTKAFF. The CDR3 DNA reads as TGTGCCAGCAGTTTAGGGGGGACTAAAGCTTTCTTT.

This sequence joins TRBV28 and TRBJ2-7; the D gene is possibly TRBD2 (6 bases). Germline values: CDR1 MDHEN, CDR2 SYDVKM. Trimming stripped 3 bases from V and 6 bases from J, with 15 bases between. The CDR3 contains 14 residues. The DNA for the CDR3 is TGTGCCAGCAGTTTGGGAGGTCTAGGAGCCGAGCAGTACTTC. This translates into CASSLGGLGAEQYF.

This sequence joins TRBV5-1 and TRBJ2-7; 7 bases line up with TRBD1. Germline values: CDR1 SGHRS, CDR2 YFSETQ. The CDR3 extends over 15 amino acids. The junction had 12 bases not matched to a gene; V was cut back by 4 bases and J by 5 bases. The CDR3 coding sequence is TGCGCCAGCAGCCCGATAACAGGGGTACCCCACGAGCAGTACTTC. Translated, it gives CASSPITGVPHEQYF.

The chain combines TRBV19 with TRBJ1-5; 7 nucleotides align to TRBD1. Germline V gives CDR1 LNHDA, CDR2 SQIVND (reference sequence). CDR3 length: 15 amino acids. V shed 3 bases and J 6 bases; nucleotides not matched to a gene: 8. Here the CDR3 DNA reads TGTGCCAGTAGTATTATAAGGGCAGGGGGTCAGCCCCAGCATTTT. This sequence encodes CASSIIRAGGQPQHF.

V and J are TRBV7-3 and TRBJ1-6; 8 bases agree with TRBD1. Trimming took 3 bases from V and 5 from J; bases not matched to a gene: 24. The germline V gene has CDR1 SGHTA and CDR2 FQGTGA. The CDR3 totals 22 residues. The CDR3 is CASSFIRTGKGSLDGDNSPLHF. CDR3 nucleotides: TGTGCCAGCAGCTTTATCAGGACAGGGAAGGGGAGCCTGGATGGGGATAATTCACCCCTCCACTTT.

As DNA, the CDR3 is TGTGCCAGCATCGACAGGATCCTCAATGAGCAGTTCTTC. Amino acids: CASIDRILNEQFF. This chain connects TRBV2 to TRBJ2-1, with D perhaps matching TRBD1 (6 bases). Germline V gene lookup returns CDR1 SNHLY and CDR2 FYNNEI. The CDR3 runs 13 residues. V gave up 7 bases and J gave up 6 bases, with 13 bases separating them. The full variable domain, in which reference TRBV2 and TRBJ2-1 provide the parts outside the CDR3, is EPEVTQTPSHQVTQMGQEVILRCVPISNHLYFYWYRQILGQKVEFLVSFYNNEISEKSEIFDDQFSVERPDGSNFTLKIRSTKLEDSAMYFCASIDRILNEQFFGPGTRLTVL.

This clone was found once. As DNA, the CDR3 is TGTGCCAGCTCACCAGGGAGGAATTCACCCCTCCACTTT. Its translation: CASSPGRNSPLHF. This chain joins TRBV18 and TRBJ1-6, with D unclear. The V gene lost 2 bases and the J gene lost 7 bases, with 6 bases spanning the gap. In germline, CDR1 is KGHSH, CDR2 LQKENI. CDR3 length: 13 residues.